The clone carrying this T cell receptor (beta chain) turned up a few times. This sample was taken from a study of type 1 and type 2 diabetes patients. Roughly 9.5 milliliters of peripheral blood were collected from each participant. Genomic DNA was the PCR template. Multiplex PCR with 30 forward and 13 reverse primers amplified the TCR beta CDR3. Via MiXCR, TCRdb re-called the multiplex PCR reads, giving one row per CDR3 protein. The sample records 270,000 or so distinct CDR3 sequences, 47% being singletons. V gave up 2 bases and J gave up 5 bases, with 10 bases separating them. The germline V gene has CDR1 SGHTA and CDR2 FQGNSA. The CDR3 covers 14 residues.

This receptor was taken from a man between 18 and 29 years old with type 2 diabetes. The chain links TRBV7-2 to TRBJ2-1; tentatively, D is TRBD2 (6 bases). The sample was peripheral blood mononuclear cells (PBMCs). The CDR3 DNA follows: TGTGCCAGCAGCTTATATGGAGGGAACAATGAGCAGTTCTTC. Translating it yields CASSLYGGNNEQFF.